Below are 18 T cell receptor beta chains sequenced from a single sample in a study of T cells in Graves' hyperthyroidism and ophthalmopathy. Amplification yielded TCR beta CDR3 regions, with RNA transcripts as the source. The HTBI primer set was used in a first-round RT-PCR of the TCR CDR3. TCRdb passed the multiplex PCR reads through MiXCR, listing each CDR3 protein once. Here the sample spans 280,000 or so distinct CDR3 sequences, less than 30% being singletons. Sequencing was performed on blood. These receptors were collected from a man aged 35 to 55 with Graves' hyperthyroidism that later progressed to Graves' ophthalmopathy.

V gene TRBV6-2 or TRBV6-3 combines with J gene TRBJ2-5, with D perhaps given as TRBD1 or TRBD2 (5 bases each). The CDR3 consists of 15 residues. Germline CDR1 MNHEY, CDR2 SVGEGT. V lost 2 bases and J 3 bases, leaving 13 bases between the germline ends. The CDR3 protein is CASSYTSGDEETQYF. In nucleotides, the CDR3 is TGTGCCAGCAGTTACACTTCTGGGGACGAAGAGACCCAGTACTTC.

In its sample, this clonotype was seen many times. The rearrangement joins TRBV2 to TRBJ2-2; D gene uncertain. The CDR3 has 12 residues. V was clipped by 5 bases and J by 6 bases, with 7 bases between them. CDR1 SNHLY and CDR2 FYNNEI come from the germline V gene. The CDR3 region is CASSRTSGELFF. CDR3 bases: TGTGCCAGCAGTAGAACGTCCGGGGAGCTGTTTTTT.

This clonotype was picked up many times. The CDR3 reads CATSDGRGYADTQYF. CDR3 in DNA: TGTGCCACCAGTGATGGGCGCGGGTATGCAGATACGCAGTATTTT. This sequence joins TRBV24-1 and TRBJ2-3; possibly TRBD2 for D (5 bases). The CDR3 runs to 15 residues. Germline V gene sequence: CDR1 KGHDR, CDR2 SFDVKD. V was trimmed by 3 bases and J by 4 bases, leaving 13 bases between them.

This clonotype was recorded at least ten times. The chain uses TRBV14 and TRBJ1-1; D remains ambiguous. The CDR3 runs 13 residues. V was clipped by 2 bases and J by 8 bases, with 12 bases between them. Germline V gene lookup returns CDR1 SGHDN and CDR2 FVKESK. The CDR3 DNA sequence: TGTGCCAGCAGCCAATTCTGGAAAAACGAAGCTTTCTTT. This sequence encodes CASSQFWKNEAFF.

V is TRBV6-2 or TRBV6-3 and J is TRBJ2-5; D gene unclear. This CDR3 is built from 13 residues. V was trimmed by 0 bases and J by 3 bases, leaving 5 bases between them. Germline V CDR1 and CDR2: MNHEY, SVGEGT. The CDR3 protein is CASSYSRKETQYF. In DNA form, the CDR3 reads TGTGCCAGCAGTTACTCAAGGAAAGAGACCCAGTACTTC.

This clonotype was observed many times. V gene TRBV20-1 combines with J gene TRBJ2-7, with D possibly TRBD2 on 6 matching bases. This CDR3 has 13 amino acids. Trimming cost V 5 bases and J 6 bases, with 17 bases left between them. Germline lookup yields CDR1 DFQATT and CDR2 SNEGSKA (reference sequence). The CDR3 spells CSAGGLLLGEQYF. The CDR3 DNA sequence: TGCAGTGCTGGAGGACTACTCCTTGGCGAGCAGTACTTC.

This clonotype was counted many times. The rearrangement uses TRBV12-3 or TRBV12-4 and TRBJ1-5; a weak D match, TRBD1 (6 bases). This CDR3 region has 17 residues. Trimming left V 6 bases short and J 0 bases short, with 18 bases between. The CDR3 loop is CASRPRDNGYSNQPQHF. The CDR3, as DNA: TGTGCCAGCAGACCCCGGGACAACGGCTATAGCAATCAGCCCCAGCATTTT.

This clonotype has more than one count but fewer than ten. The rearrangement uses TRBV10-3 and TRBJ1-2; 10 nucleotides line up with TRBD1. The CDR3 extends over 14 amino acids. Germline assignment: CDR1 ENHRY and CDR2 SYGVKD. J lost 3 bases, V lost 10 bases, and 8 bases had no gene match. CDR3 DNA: TGTGCCACCGTGGGACAGGGGATAGACTATGGCTACACCTTC. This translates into CATVGQGIDYGYTF.

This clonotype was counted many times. In DNA, the CDR3 is TGTGCCAGCAGTTACTCGAAACAGGGAAAGACCGGGGAGCTGTTTTTT. As protein: CASSYSKQGKTGELFF. The rearrangement uses TRBV6-5 and TRBJ2-2, with D possibly being TRBD1 (6 bases). V lost 0 bases, J lost 5 bases, and 13 bases lay in between. The CDR3 consists of 16 residues. Germline V gives CDR1 MNHEY, CDR2 SVGAGI.

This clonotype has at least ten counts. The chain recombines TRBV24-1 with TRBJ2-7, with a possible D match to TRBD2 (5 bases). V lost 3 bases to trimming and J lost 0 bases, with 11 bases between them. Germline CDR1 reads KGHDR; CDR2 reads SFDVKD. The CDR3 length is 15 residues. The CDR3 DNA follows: TGTGCCACCAGTGATCCTACGGGAAGCTCCTACGAGCAGTACTTC. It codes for CATSDPTGSSYEQYF.

The CDR3 coding sequence is TGTGCCAGCTCACCTACGACAGAGTATAATTCACCCCTCCACTTT. This codes for CASSPTTEYNSPLHF. V usage is TRBV18 and J usage is TRBJ1-6; possible D gene TRBD1, 5 bases. CDR1 is KGHSH, CDR2 LQKENI, per germline. V was pared by 3 bases and J by 4 bases, with 10 bases between. The CDR3 loop spans 15 amino acids.

The CDR3 DNA reads as TGTGCCAGCAACCGAAGCGGGAGAGGTTACGAGCAGTACTTC. Translation gives CASNRSGRGYEQYF. The chain is built from TRBV7-2 and TRBJ2-7; TRBD2 agrees at 8 bases. The germline V gene has CDR1 SGHTA and CDR2 FQGNSA. The CDR3 sequence is 14 residues long. J was trimmed by 4 bases and V by 7 bases; bases with no gene match: 9.

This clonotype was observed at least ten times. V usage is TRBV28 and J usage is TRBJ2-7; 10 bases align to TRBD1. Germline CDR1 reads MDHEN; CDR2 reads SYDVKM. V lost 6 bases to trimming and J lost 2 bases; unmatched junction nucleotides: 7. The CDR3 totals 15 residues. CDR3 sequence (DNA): TGTGCCAGCAGGTCAGACAGGGGGCCTGCCTACGAGCAGTACTTC. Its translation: CASRSDRGPAYEQYF.

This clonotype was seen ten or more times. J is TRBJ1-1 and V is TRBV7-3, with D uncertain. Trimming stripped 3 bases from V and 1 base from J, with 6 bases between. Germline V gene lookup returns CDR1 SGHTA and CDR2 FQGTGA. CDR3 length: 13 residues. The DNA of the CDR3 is TGTGCCAGCAGCTTGATGTCGAACACTGAAGCTTTCTTT. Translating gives CASSLMSNTEAFF.

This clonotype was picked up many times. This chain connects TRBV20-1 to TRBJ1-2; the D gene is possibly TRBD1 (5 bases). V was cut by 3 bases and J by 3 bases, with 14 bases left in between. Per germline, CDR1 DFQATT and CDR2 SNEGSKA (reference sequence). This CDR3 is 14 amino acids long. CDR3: CSASRLGTDYGYTF. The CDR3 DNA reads TGCAGTGCTAGTCGGCTAGGGACGGACTATGGCTACACCTTC.

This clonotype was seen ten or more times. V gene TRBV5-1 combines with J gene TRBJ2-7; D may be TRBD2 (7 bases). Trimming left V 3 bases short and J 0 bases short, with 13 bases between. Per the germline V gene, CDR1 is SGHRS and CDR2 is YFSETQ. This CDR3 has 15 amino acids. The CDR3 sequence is CASSSGGRGSYEQYF. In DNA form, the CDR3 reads TGCGCCAGCAGCTCGGGAGGCAGGGGCTCCTACGAGCAGTACTTC.

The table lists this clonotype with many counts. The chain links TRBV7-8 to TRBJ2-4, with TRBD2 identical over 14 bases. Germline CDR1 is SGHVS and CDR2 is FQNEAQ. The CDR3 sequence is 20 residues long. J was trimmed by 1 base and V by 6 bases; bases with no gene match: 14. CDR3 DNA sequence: TGTGCCAGCAGTCCAAAGATGGGACTAGCGGGAGAGGGGGCCAAAAACATTCAGTACTTC. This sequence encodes CASSPKMGLAGEGAKNIQYF.

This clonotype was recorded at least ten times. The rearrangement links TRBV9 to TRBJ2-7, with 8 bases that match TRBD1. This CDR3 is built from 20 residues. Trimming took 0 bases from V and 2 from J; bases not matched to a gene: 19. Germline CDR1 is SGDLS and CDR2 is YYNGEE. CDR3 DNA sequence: TGTGCCAGCAGCGTAGTGAGGGCAGGGGGCGAGGAGAGAACGCCCTACGAGCAGTACTTC. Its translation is CASSVVRAGGEERTPYEQYF.